These 29 T cell receptor beta chains originate from one sample sequenced in a study of cytomegalovirus exposure and HLA in healthy donors. The PCR contained 60 Vbeta and 13 Jbeta primers. TCRdb keeps only in-frame clones here, not all; method: immunoSEQ multiplex PCR. The sample shows over 150,000 clones, about 75% of them seen only once. Sequencing was done on a sample of PBMCs. The origin of the receptors is a male donor in good health and CMV-seropositive.

The genes are TRBV4-3 and TRBJ1-1, with TRBD1 identical over 8 bases. The CDR3 extends over 22 amino acids. In germline, CDR1 is LGHNA, CDR2 YSLEER. J lost 2 bases, V lost 1 base, and 24 bases had no gene match. CDR3 loop: CASSQVFLSEEGQEETNTEAFF. CDR3 DNA: TGCGCCAGCAGCCAAGTTTTCTTGAGCGAAGAGGGACAGGAGGAAACAAACACTGAAGCTTTCTTT.

This clone was picked up a small number of times. The V gene is TRBV6-5, the J gene TRBJ1-2, with no clear D. Per the germline V gene, CDR1 is MNHEY and CDR2 is SVGAGI. The CDR3 runs to 13 residues. V lost 6 bases, J lost 4 bases, and 12 bases lay in between. The CDR3 sequence: CASRLNKLYGYTF. CDR3 nucleotides: TGTGCCAGCAGACTTAATAAGCTCTATGGCTACACCTTC.

This rearrangement joins TRBV7-2 to TRBJ2-5, with D unclear. Germline CDR1 SGHTA, CDR2 FQGNSA. The CDR3 loop spans 12 amino acids. Trimming cost V 5 bases and J 7 bases, with 11 bases left between them. This CDR3 is CASSQIGGTQYF. The DNA of the CDR3 is TGTGCCAGCAGCCAGATCGGCGGGACCCAGTACTTC. Complete variable domain (other parts from reference TRBV7-2 and TRBJ2-5): GAGVSQSPSNKVTEKGKDVELRCDPISGHTALYWYRQSLGQGLEFLIYFQGNSAPDKSGLPSDRFSAERTGGSVSTLTIQRTQQEDSAVYLCASSQIGGTQYFGPGTRLLVL.

The genes are TRBV7-9 and TRBJ2-1; tentatively, D is TRBD2 (5 bases). V shed 5 bases and J shed 0 bases, with 8 bases lying between them. Germline V gives CDR1 SEHNR, CDR2 FQNEAQ (reference sequence). There are 14 residues in the CDR3. The CDR3 DNA is TGTGCCAGCAGCCAGCGGTCCTCCTACAATGAGCAGTTCTTC. Amino acid sequence: CASSQRSSYNEQFF.

The J gene is TRBJ2-6, the V gene TRBV19, with TRBD1 identical over 9 bases. Trimming removed 4 bases from V and 1 base from J; junction bases left unmatched: 5. The CDR3 runs 17 residues. The germline V gene encodes CDR1 LNHDA and CDR2 SQIVND (reference sequence). This CDR3 reads CASSTGTGISGANVLTF. As DNA, the CDR3 is TGTGCCAGTAGTACCGGGACAGGGATATCTGGGGCCAACGTCCTGACTTTC. The variable domain in full, with the rest retrieved from reference TRBV19 and TRBJ2-6, is DGGITQSPKYLFRKEGQNVTLSCEQNLNHDAMYWYRQDPGQGLRLIYYSQIVNDFQKGDIAEGYSVSREKKESFPLTVTSAQKNPTAFYLCASSTGTGISGANVLTFGAGSRLTVL.

This clone was found a few times. J is TRBJ1-5 and V is TRBV5-6; the D is unclear. Trimming shortened V by 1 base and J by 0 bases, and 17 bases separated the two germline ends. Germline CDR1 is SGHDT and CDR2 is YYEEEE. CDR3 size: 18 residues. DNA for the CDR3: TGTGCCAGCAGCTTGCTGAGAGGAGAGGAGCTTAGCAATCAGCCCCAGCATTTT. This codes for CASSLLRGEELSNQPQHF.

This chain connects TRBV9 to TRBJ1-1, with 8 bases lining up with TRBD1. The CDR3 extends over 15 amino acids. The junction had 5 bases not matched to a gene; V was cut back by 0 bases and J by 4 bases. Germline V lookup: CDR1 SGDLS, CDR2 YYNGEE. CDR3 nucleotide sequence: TGTGCCAGCAGCGTAGTACCAGGGGGCACCACTGAAGCTTTCTTT. This encodes CASSVVPGGTTEAFF.

This clone has only a few counts. The chain joins TRBV4-2 to TRBJ2-3; 12 nucleotides align to TRBD2. V trimming: 5 bases; J trimming: 1 base; junction bases outside the gene matches: 4. The CDR3 runs 16 residues. Per germline, CDR1 LGHNA and CDR2 YNFKEQ. CDR3 protein: CASSSRLAGGTDTQYF. The CDR3 DNA reads as TGTGCCAGCAGCTCCCGACTAGCGGGGGGCACAGATACGCAGTATTTT.

CDR3 nucleotides: TGTGCCAGCAGTGAAGCGGTGCCAGCCTACGAGCAGTACTTC. It specifies CASSEAVPAYEQYF. This sequence joins TRBV6-1 and TRBJ2-7; no clear D. CDR3 length equals 14 residues. Between the trimmed V and J ends, which lost 0 bases and 2 bases, there was a span of 8 bases. The germline CDR1 and CDR2 sequences are MNHNS and SASEGT.

This clone was seen a handful of times. The J gene is TRBJ2-3, the V gene TRBV11-2, with a tentative D call TRBD1 (5 bases). The CDR3 has 14 residues. CDR1 SGHAT and CDR2 FQNNGV come from the germline V gene. The V gene lost 1 base and the J gene lost 5 bases, with 10 bases spanning the gap. CDR3 loop: CASSLAQGKDTQYF. The CDR3 DNA sequence: TGTGCCAGCAGCTTAGCCCAGGGCAAAGATACGCAGTATTTT. Complete variable domain (other parts from reference TRBV11-2 and TRBJ2-3): EAGVAQSPRYKIIEKRQSVAFWCNPISGHATLYWYQQILGQGPKLLIQFQNNGVVDDSQLPKDRFSAERLKGVDSTLKIQPAKLEDSAVYLCASSLAQGKDTQYFGPGTRLTVL.

The V gene is TRBV7-7, the J gene TRBJ2-3; the D gene is possibly TRBD2 (6 bases). CDR1 is SSHAT and CDR2 is FNYEAQ in the germline V gene (reference sequence). The CDR3 consists of 13 residues. Here the CDR3 DNA reads TGTGCTAGTTCAAGGAGGGGCACAGATACGCAGTATTTT. Translating it yields CASSRRGTDTQYF. The full variable domain, with the rest looked up from reference TRBV7-7 and TRBJ2-3, is GAGVSQSPRYKVTKRGQDVTLRCDPISSHATLYWYQQALGQGPEFLTYFNYEAQPDKSGLPSDRFSAERPEGSISTLTIQRTEQRDSAMYRCASSRRGTDTQYFGPGTRLTVL.

With respect to this clone: At one end the junction does not follow the germline gene, possibly because of a read error. In DNA form, the CDR3 reads TGTGCTAGCAGCTCGGCCGGGGCCGGGGAGCTGTTTTTT. Translated: CASSSAGAGELFF. The chain links TRBV7-7 to TRBJ2-2, with D perhaps matching TRBD2 (5 bases). Looked up from germline, CDR1 is SSHAT and CDR2 is FNYEAQ (reference sequence). This CDR3 is built from 13 residues.

The chain combines TRBV5-6 with TRBJ2-7, with D uncertain. CDR1 SGHDT and CDR2 YYEEEE come from the germline V gene. The CDR3 runs 13 residues. Between the trimmed V and J ends, which lost 1 base and 0 bases, there was a span of 5 bases. The CDR3 DNA follows: TGTGCCAGCAGCTTGCCGGTCTCCTACGAGCAGTACTTC. It codes for CASSLPVSYEQYF.

The chain employs TRBV6-6 and TRBJ2-4; 8 nucleotides match TRBD2. J was trimmed by 5 bases and V by 8 bases; bases with no gene match: 2. CDR1 MNHNY and CDR2 SVGAGI come from the germline V gene (reference sequence). This CDR3 is 12 amino acids long. CDR3 sequence: CASHGGENIQYF. The CDR3 nucleotides read TGTGCCAGCCACGGGGGGGAAAACATTCAGTACTTC.

CDR3: CASSILPGQGNSPLHF. The CDR3 DNA reads as TGTGCCAGTAGTATCCTCCCGGGACAGGGTAATTCACCCCTCCACTTT. The chain recombines TRBV19 with TRBJ1-6, with 9 bases lining up with TRBD1. The germline V gene has CDR1 LNHDA and CDR2 SQIVND (reference sequence). Germline trimming cut 3 bases from V and 6 bases from J; bases unmatched to any gene: 6. The CDR3 extends over 16 amino acids.

CDR3 sequence reads: CASSEGTGSHNEQFF. Here the CDR3 DNA reads TGTGCCAGCAGTGAAGGGACAGGGTCCCACAATGAGCAGTTCTTC. The chain uses TRBV25-1 and TRBJ2-1; 9 bases match TRBD1. V trimming: 2 bases; J trimming: 5 bases; junction bases outside the gene matches: 4. The CDR3 has 15 amino acids. From germline, CDR1 is MGHDK and CDR2 SYGVNS.

This clone was detected a few times. This sequence joins TRBV11-1 and TRBJ1-4; D is ambiguous. The CDR3 is made up of 14 amino acids. Trimming took 5 bases from V and 4 from J, leaving 11 bases between them. Germline V gene data show CDR1 as SGHAT and CDR2 as FQDESV (reference sequence). This CDR3 is CASSRGALNEKLFF. Written as DNA, the CDR3 is TGTGCCAGCAGCCGGGGAGCCCTTAATGAAAAACTGTTTTTT.

This clone occurred a few times. This chain links TRBV6-1 with TRBJ1-2; D perhaps matches TRBD1 (6 bases). V dropped 11 bases and J dropped 2 bases, with 21 bases sitting between them. This CDR3 contains 15 residues. Germline V gene lookup returns CDR1 MNHNS and CDR2 SASEGT. The CDR3 region is CAAEGGGPSNYGYTF. In DNA form, the CDR3 reads TGTGCCGCCGAGGGAGGGGGACCAAGCAACTATGGCTACACCTTC.

The genes are TRBV18 and TRBJ1-6; D call uncertain. V lost 4 bases and J lost 8, with 21 bases in between. Germline V CDR1 and CDR2: KGHSH, LQKENI. This CDR3 contains 17 residues. The CDR3 coding sequence is TGTGCCAGCTCACTCAAACGGAACCCAGACTTACATTCACCCCTCCACTTT. Translating gives CASSLKRNPDLHSPLHF.

This chain links TRBV6-6 with TRBJ1-2; TRBD1 might be the D (6 bases). Germline V gene lookup returns CDR1 MNHNY and CDR2 SVGAGI (reference sequence). CDR3 length: 14 residues. Trimming cost V 6 bases and J 3 bases, with 14 bases left between them. The CDR3 coding sequence is TGTGCCAGCAGCCCCGGGGGGGCGTACTATGGCTACACCTTC. Encoded protein: CASSPGGAYYGYTF.

This clone has only a few counts. This sequence joins TRBV27 and TRBJ1-2; maybe TRBD1 (5 bases). V was clipped by 6 bases and J by 7 bases, with 18 bases between them. CDR3 length equals 14 residues. Per germline, CDR1 MNHEY and CDR2 SMNVEV (reference sequence). This CDR3 is CASSLGGAQAGYTF. CDR3 nucleotide sequence: TGTGCCAGCAGCCTAGGAGGGGCGCAGGCTGGCTACACCTTC.

The rearrangement uses TRBV6-1 and TRBJ1-1, with 9 bases matching TRBD1. The germline V gene has CDR1 MNHNS and CDR2 SASEGT. The CDR3 contains 15 residues. Trimming at V came to 6 bases and at J to 1 base, leaving 6 bases not matched to a gene. For the CDR3, the DNA is TGTGCCAGCAGATCACAGGGGGCAGGGAACACTGAAGCTTTCTTT. Translation gives CASRSQGAGNTEAFF.

This chain links TRBV7-2 with TRBJ1-2; D gene ambiguous. The V gene's germline CDR1 is SGHTA and CDR2 FQGNSA. Trimming shortened V by 3 bases and J by 6 bases, and 8 bases separated the two germline ends. This CDR3 has 12 amino acids. The CDR3: CASSFRFDGYTF. CDR3 in DNA: TGTGCCAGCAGCTTTCGTTTCGATGGCTACACCTTC.

The chain links TRBV5-6 to TRBJ2-5; 16 bases line up with TRBD2. Per germline, CDR1 SGHDT and CDR2 YYEEEE. CDR3 length: 16 residues. Unmatched junction bases numbered 9, after V lost 4 bases and J lost 9 bases. The CDR3 DNA is TGTGCCAGCAGCCGGGGACTAGCGGGGGGGCCGGTGGCCCAGTACTTC. Encoded protein: CASSRGLAGGPVAQYF.

The chain recombines TRBV11-3 with TRBJ2-2, with TRBD2 as a possible D gene (6 bases). V dropped 5 bases and J dropped 6 bases, with 19 bases sitting between them. Per the germline V gene, CDR1 is SGHNT and CDR2 is YENEEA. There are 16 residues in the CDR3. CDR3 nucleotide sequence: TGTGCCAGCAGCGGAGGGGACGGGAGTCGGTCCGGGGAGCTGTTTTTT. Its translation: CASSGGDGSRSGELFF.

The chain employs TRBV19 and TRBJ1-1; D gene ambiguous. The CDR3 runs 14 residues. V was shortened by 7 bases and J by 1 base, with 13 bases between the two germline ends. From germline, CDR1 is LNHDA and CDR2 SQIVND (reference sequence). This chain's CDR3 is CASKNRERNTEAFF. CDR3 in DNA: TGTGCCAGTAAAAATAGGGAGAGGAACACTGAAGCTTTCTTT.

The CDR3 here is CASSLRTSVDFSYEQYF. CDR3 bases: TGTGCCAGCAGCTTACGGACTAGCGTCGATTTCTCCTACGAGCAGTACTTC. The chain combines TRBV7-9 with TRBJ2-7, with TRBD2 matching 9 bases. V shed 2 bases, J shed 0 bases, and the junction held 8 bases outside the gene matches. This CDR3 region has 17 residues. In germline, CDR1 is SEHNR, CDR2 FQNEAQ (reference sequence).

This clone came up once. V gene TRBV25-1 combines with J gene TRBJ1-1, with 8 bases that match TRBD1. Germline trimming cut 5 bases from V and 1 base from J; bases unmatched to any gene: 3. The CDR3 sequence is 14 residues long. Germline CDR1 and CDR2: MGHDK and SYGVNS. As DNA, the CDR3 is TGTGCCAGCAGTCGACAGGGGTCGAACACTGAAGCTTTCTTT. Protein sequence: CASSRQGSNTEAFF.

The chain is built from TRBV11-2 and TRBJ1-3, with TRBD1 identical over 10 bases. Per the germline V gene, CDR1 is SGHAT and CDR2 is FQNNGV. The CDR3 contains 15 residues. Trimming took 4 bases from V and 4 from J; bases not matched to a gene: 4. For the CDR3, the DNA is TGTGCCAGCAGCTCCCTGGGACAGGGGGGAAACACCATATATTTT. Protein: CASSSLGQGGNTIYF. Full variable domain (remainder filled in from reference TRBV11-2 and TRBJ1-3): EAGVAQSPRYKIIEKRQSVAFWCNPISGHATLYWYQQILGQGPKLLIQFQNNGVVDDSQLPKDRFSAERLKGVDSTLKIQPAKLEDSAVYLCASSSLGQGGNTIYFGEGSWLTVV.